This T cell receptor (beta chain) originates from a study of technical replicates of blood from several donors. TCRdb's table, derived via immunoSEQ multiplex PCR, lists solely in-frame clones and lacks some. Seen here are about 80,000 clones, less than 99% observed once, and the top ten hold around 0.22%. Sequenced sample: T cells isolated from PBMCs. The sequence was obtained from a human donor in good health.

The CDR3 protein is CASSLVAGMNSYEQYF. In DNA, the CDR3 is TGCGCCAGCAGCTTGGTGGCAGGGATGAACTCCTACGAGCAGTACTTC. The V and J genes are TRBV5-1 and TRBJ2-7; D possibly corresponds to TRBD1 (5 bases). Deletions cut 0 bases from V and 0 bases from J, with 13 bases between. Germline CDR1 reads SGHRS; CDR2 reads YFSETQ. The CDR3 consists of 16 residues.